The table lists the clone carrying this TCR beta chain with a count of one. Produced via immunoSEQ multiplex PCR; TCRdb's table is partial and in-frame only. The sample includes 40,000 to 60,000 clones, 88% of them seen just once. The data were obtained in a study of control samples from healthy donors and cancer patients. V gave up 0 bases and J gave up 2 bases, with 10 bases separating them. The CDR3 runs to 16 residues. Germline V gives CDR1 SEHNR, CDR2 FQNEAQ (reference sequence). The origin of this receptor is a man aged 50-59 years with head and neck cancer. Material: PBMCs. The rearrangement links TRBV7-9 to TRBJ2-2; D perhaps matches TRBD1 (5 bases). Here the CDR3 reads CASSLAGRGNTGELFF. For the CDR3, the DNA is TGTGCCAGCAGCTTAGCGGGAAGGGGAAACACCGGGGAGCTGTTTTTT.